This TCR beta chain emerged from a study of immune evolution from preneoplasia to lung adenocarcinoma. Germline CDR1 is GTSNPN and CDR2 is SVGIG (reference sequence). CDR3 length: 15 residues. V was cut by 0 bases and J by 0 bases, with 12 bases left in between. Assay: immunoSEQ multiplex PCR; the TCRdb copy retains only in-frame clones and omits some. Here the sample spans some 15,000 clones, over 65% being singletons. The TCR sequence derives from a person aged 60-80 years with lung adenocarcinoma. Material: FFPE minimally invasive lung adenocarcinoma tissue. The chain is built from TRBV30 and TRBJ2-7; no reliable D call. This CDR3 reads CAWSVNLLSSYEQYF. The CDR3 DNA reads TGTGCCTGGAGTGTGAACCTCCTGAGCTCCTACGAGCAGTACTTC.